The present entry profiles one TCR beta chain with its context. Its antigen remains unidentified. The CDR3 sequence is 15 residues long. CDR1 and CDR2 (germline): MDHEN, SYDVKM. The junction had 8 bases not matched to a gene; V was cut back by 5 bases and J by 5 bases. These data originate in a study of shared clonotypes between healthy human individuals. Overall study context: For every donor, three CD4 naive, three CD4 memory, two CD8 naive and one CD8 memory plates were used. Study-wide results and caveats: Clonotypes which were not shared had lower generation probabilities than clonotypes that all four donors shared.

Deep-level running was used for the assay. When replicate PCRs were run on sorted subsets, they used 200 ng DNA, approximately 33,000 T cell genomes. The method was immunoSEQ multiplex PCR; TCRdb's version includes in-frame clones alone and lacks a portion of them. The sample carries fewer than 3 million clones, roughly 92% recorded once. The V gene is TRBV28, the J gene TRBJ2-7; 11 nucleotides align to TRBD1. The TCR originated in a young man in good health. Some clones in this sample may be carry-over from other donors' samples. Material: naive CD4+ T cells from PBMCs. Subset here: CD45RA+ positively selected. Here the CDR3 reads CASSPDWTGGHEQYF. In nucleotides, the CDR3 is TGTGCCAGCAGTCCAGATTGGACAGGGGGCCACGAGCAGTACTTC.